These T cell receptor beta chains were read from a single sample in a study of molecular identifiers for immune sequencing clone quantification. TCRdb re-derived calls from the PCR reads in MiXCR, one entry per CDR3 protein. The table includes tens of thousands of distinct CDR3 sequences, under 25% detected once. Specimen: naive CD8+ T cells from blood, with Jurkat cell RNA spiked in. Receptors were obtained from a human donor in good health. Some libraries in this study had Jurkat cell RNA spiked in. The CDR3 runs from the conserved cysteine through the conserved F or W. Fields, in order: J gene, V gene, D gene, clone size, CDR3 DNA, CDR3 protein. The D gene is left open where the match is weak. Clone sizes are given selectively: once, few, many, or a class where the clone is expanded.

J gene: TRBJ2-5; V gene: TRBV10-3; D gene: TRBD1; clone size: -; CDR3 DNA: TGTGCCATCAGTGGGCCTACTGAGACAGGGCCTCAGGCCCAGTACTTC; CDR3 protein: CAISGPTETGPQAQYF
J gene: TRBJ2-7; V gene: TRBV7-9; D gene: -; clone size: few; CDR3 DNA: TGTGCCAGCACCCAGGACTTATACGAGCAGTACTTC; CDR3 protein: CASTQDLYEQYF
J gene: TRBJ1-1; V gene: TRBV7-9; D gene: TRBD1; clone size: many; CDR3 DNA: TGTGCCAGCAGCTCTGAGGACAGGGACACTGAAGCTTTCTTT; CDR3 protein: CASSSEDRDTEAFF
J gene: TRBJ2-5; V gene: TRBV11-2; D gene: -; clone size: few; CDR3 DNA: TGTGCCAGCAGCTTCGGGACTCACAACCAAGAGACCCAGTACTTC; CDR3 protein: CASSFGTHNQETQYF
J gene: TRBJ1-3; V gene: TRBV2; D gene: TRBD1; clone size: many; CDR3 DNA: TGTGCCAGCAAAAAGGAAGGGGGCGGTGGAAACACCATATATTTT; CDR3 protein: CASKKEGGGGNTIYF
J gene: TRBJ2-1; V gene: TRBV7-9; D gene: -; clone size: few; CDR3 DNA: TGTGCCAGCAGCTCCGACGAGACACGCACCTACAATGAGCAGTTCTTC; CDR3 protein: CASSSDETRTYNEQFF
J gene: TRBJ2-3; V gene: TRBV5-1; D gene: TRBD1; clone size: medium-sized; CDR3 DNA: TGCGCCAGCAGCTTGGCCGACAGGGGATTGAGGGATACGCAGTATTTT; CDR3 protein: CASSLADRGLRDTQYF
J gene: TRBJ1-5; V gene: TRBV19; D gene: -; clone size: many; CDR3 DNA: TGTGCCACCGCAGGGACAAGCAATCAGCCCCAGCATTTT; CDR3 protein: CATAGTSNQPQHF
J gene: TRBJ1-2; V gene: TRBV20-1; D gene: -; clone size: many; CDR3 DNA: TGCAGTGCTAGGATCACTCATAACTATGGCTACACCTTC; CDR3 protein: CSARITHNYGYTF
J gene: TRBJ1-5; V gene: TRBV12-5; D gene: -; clone size: few; CDR3 DNA: TGTGCTAGTGGTTTGGTACTGTGGGGCGACGCGGGCAATCAGCCCCAGCATTTT; CDR3 protein: CASGLVLWGDAGNQPQHF
J gene: TRBJ1-1; V gene: TRBV12-5; D gene: -; clone size: -; CDR3 DNA: TGTGCTAGTGGTTTGGAAAACACTGAAGCTTTCTTT; CDR3 protein: CASGLENTEAFF
J gene: TRBJ2-7; V gene: TRBV5-3; D gene: -; clone size: -; CDR3 DNA: TGTGCCAGCAGCTTGGTTCAGGGTTCCTACGAGCAGTACTTC; CDR3 protein: CASSLVQGSYEQYF
J gene: TRBJ2-5; V gene: TRBV12-3/TRBV12-4; D gene: TRBD2; clone size: many; CDR3 DNA: TGTGCCAGCAGTTTGATTAGGCGGGGGGGCATTGAGACCCAGTACTTC; CDR3 protein: CASSLIRRGGIETQYF
J gene: TRBJ1-3; V gene: TRBV4-1; D gene: -; clone size: many; CDR3 DNA: TGCGCCAGCAGCCAAGACAGGTCGAGTGGAAACACCATATATTTT; CDR3 protein: CASSQDRSSGNTIYF
J gene: TRBJ2-5; V gene: TRBV11-2; D gene: TRBD2; clone size: many; CDR3 DNA: TGTGCCAGCAGCGATGAGCGGGACCCGGGGACCCAGTACTTC; CDR3 protein: CASSDERDPGTQYF
J gene: TRBJ2-3; V gene: TRBV5-1; D gene: TRBD1; clone size: many; CDR3 DNA: TGCGCCAGCAGCTTGGGCCCAGGGACAGCACATATTCTCACAGATACGCAGTATTTT; CDR3 protein: CASSLGPGTAHILTDTQYF
J gene: TRBJ2-2; V gene: TRBV11-3; D gene: -; clone size: -; CDR3 DNA: TGTGCCAGCAGCCCGTCACGGGAAAACACCGGGGAGCTGTTTTTT; CDR3 protein: CASSPSRENTGELFF
J gene: TRBJ2-7; V gene: TRBV7-2; D gene: -; clone size: many; CDR3 DNA: TGTGCCAGCAGCTTAGTGGGGCCAGTATGGTACGAGCAGTACTTC; CDR3 protein: CASSLVGPVWYEQYF
J gene: TRBJ2-3; V gene: TRBV28; D gene: -; clone size: many; CDR3 DNA: TGTGCCAGCAGTTGGACTCAAGCCCTCACAGATACGCAGTATTTT; CDR3 protein: CASSWTQALTDTQYF
J gene: TRBJ2-7; V gene: TRBV4-1; D gene: -; clone size: many; CDR3 DNA: TGCGCCAGCAGCCCCTTATGGACTGTGGGGGGCTCCTACGAGCAGTACTTC; CDR3 protein: CASSPLWTVGGSYEQYF
J gene: TRBJ2-1; V gene: TRBV27; D gene: TRBD2; clone size: many; CDR3 DNA: TGTGCCAGCAGTTTAGCGGGGGGCAATGAGCAGTTCTTC; CDR3 protein: CASSLAGGNEQFF
J gene: TRBJ2-2; V gene: TRBV9; D gene: -; clone size: -; CDR3 DNA: TGTGCCAGCAGCGGCCGTGAGGGGCACACCGGGGAGCTGTTTTTT; CDR3 protein: CASSGREGHTGELFF
J gene: TRBJ1-4; V gene: TRBV6-5; D gene: TRBD1; clone size: many; CDR3 DNA: TGTGCCACCACGGACAGGCTTAATGAAAAACTGTTTTTT; CDR3 protein: CATTDRLNEKLFF
J gene: TRBJ1-1; V gene: TRBV12-3/TRBV12-4; D gene: -; clone size: -; CDR3 DNA: TGTGCCAGCAGGTTCATGAACGCTGAAGCTTTCTTT; CDR3 protein: CASRFMNAEAFF
J gene: TRBJ2-5; V gene: TRBV28; D gene: -; clone size: many; CDR3 DNA: TGTGCCAGCAGTCCCGCGGGAAGGGGAGAGACCCAGTACTTC; CDR3 protein: CASSPAGRGETQYF
J gene: TRBJ1-2; V gene: TRBV12-3/TRBV12-4; D gene: -; clone size: many; CDR3 DNA: TGTGCCAGCAGCATAACAGGGAACTATGGCTACACCTTC; CDR3 protein: CASSITGNYGYTF
J gene: TRBJ1-5; V gene: TRBV28; D gene: -; clone size: -; CDR3 DNA: TGTGCCAGCGGCCCCGCTCACGAGGGGTTCCAGCCCCAGCATTTT; CDR3 protein: CASGPAHEGFQPQHF
J gene: TRBJ2-2; V gene: TRBV7-2; D gene: -; clone size: few; CDR3 DNA: TGTGCCAGCAGCTTTGGCCCCGTCCTATCGAACACCGGGGAGCTGTTTTTT; CDR3 protein: CASSFGPVLSNTGELFF
J gene: TRBJ2-3; V gene: TRBV3-1; D gene: -; clone size: many; CDR3 DNA: TGTGCCAGCAGCCAAGATCTGGGCTCCGCAGATACGCAGTATTTT; CDR3 protein: CASSQDLGSADTQYF
J gene: TRBJ2-3; V gene: TRBV28; D gene: -; clone size: many; CDR3 DNA: TGTGCCAGCAGTATAGCGGAGAGGATAGATACGCAGTATTTT; CDR3 protein: CASSIAERIDTQYF
J gene: TRBJ2-1; V gene: TRBV7-8; D gene: -; clone size: many; CDR3 DNA: TGTGCCAGCAGCTTAGCGGGGGGCCCAGCCCCTACACATGAGCAGTTCTTC; CDR3 protein: CASSLAGGPAPTHEQFF
J gene: TRBJ2-2; V gene: TRBV9; D gene: -; clone size: few; CDR3 DNA: TGTGCCAGCCAAGGGGGGGGGGTAAACACCGGGGAGCTGTTTTTT; CDR3 protein: CASQGGGVNTGELFF
J gene: TRBJ1-1; V gene: TRBV30; D gene: -; clone size: many; CDR3 DNA: TGTGCCTGGAGTTGGGGCAGGGGGAACACTGAAGCTTTCTTT; CDR3 protein: CAWSWGRGNTEAFF
J gene: TRBJ2-3; V gene: TRBV12-3/TRBV12-4; D gene: -; clone size: many; CDR3 DNA: TGTGCCAGCAGCGTCGCCACCCCAGATACGCAGTATTTT; CDR3 protein: CASSVATPDTQYF
J gene: TRBJ2-3; V gene: TRBV30; D gene: TRBD2; clone size: many; CDR3 DNA: TGTGCCTGGAGTCTCCTTGGCGGGGGGGCGGATACGCAGTATTTT; CDR3 protein: CAWSLLGGGADTQYF
J gene: TRBJ2-5; V gene: TRBV28; D gene: TRBD1; clone size: -; CDR3 DNA: TGTGCCAGCAGACCGCAGGGGGAGTTTGGGACCCAGTACTTC; CDR3 protein: CASRPQGEFGTQYF
J gene: TRBJ2-2; V gene: TRBV18; D gene: -; clone size: many; CDR3 DNA: TGTGCCAACGAGAGAAGAGGGGACACCGGGGAGCTGTTTTTT; CDR3 protein: CANERRGDTGELFF
J gene: TRBJ2-5; V gene: TRBV6-2/TRBV6-3; D gene: -; clone size: many; CDR3 DNA: TGTGCCAGTTCCGGGGGCAGGCCGTACTTC; CDR3 protein: CASSGGRPYF
J gene: TRBJ2-7; V gene: TRBV27; D gene: TRBD2; clone size: -; CDR3 DNA: TGTGCCAGCAGTTTACACGCTAGCGGGGGGTACGAGCAGTACTTC; CDR3 protein: CASSLHASGGYEQYF
J gene: TRBJ2-7; V gene: TRBV7-9; D gene: -; clone size: many; CDR3 DNA: TGTGCCAGCACCCTCTTAGCGGAGCGGCTTGGGGAGCAGTACTTC; CDR3 protein: CASTLLAERLGEQYF
J gene: TRBJ2-2; V gene: TRBV21-1; D gene: -; clone size: -; CDR3 DNA: TGTGCCAGCAGCAAAGAAGGACCCCTAATTAACACCGGGGAGCTGTTTTTT; CDR3 protein: CASSKEGPLINTGELFF
J gene: TRBJ2-7; V gene: TRBV25-1; D gene: TRBD2; clone size: many; CDR3 DNA: TGTGCCAGCAGTGAATATTATTCACTAGCGGGATACTACGAGCAGTACTTC; CDR3 protein: CASSEYYSLAGYYEQYF
J gene: TRBJ1-4; V gene: TRBV5-1; D gene: -; clone size: many; CDR3 DNA: TGCGCCAGCAGCTTGGCCGATGGATCTAATGAAAAACTGTTTTTT; CDR3 protein: CASSLADGSNEKLFF
J gene: TRBJ2-1; V gene: TRBV4-2; D gene: TRBD1; clone size: -; CDR3 DNA: TGTGCCAGCAGCCAAAGTGAAATCGGACAGGGTAATGGGCAGTTCTTC; CDR3 protein: CASSQSEIGQGNGQFF
J gene: TRBJ1-6; V gene: TRBV9; D gene: TRBD1; clone size: many; CDR3 DNA: TGTGCCAGCAGCGTAGGGGACAGCCCGAATTCACCCCTCCACTTT; CDR3 protein: CASSVGDSPNSPLHF
J gene: TRBJ2-7; V gene: TRBV19; D gene: -; clone size: few; CDR3 DNA: TGTGCCAGTAGTATAGGAGGGGGTGCCTACGAGCAGTACTTC; CDR3 protein: CASSIGGGAYEQYF
J gene: TRBJ2-3; V gene: TRBV10-3; D gene: -; clone size: -; CDR3 DNA: -; CDR3 protein: CAISEPWVVGGGSTDTRYF
J gene: TRBJ2-7; V gene: TRBV6-5; D gene: -; clone size: many; CDR3 DNA: TGTGCCAGCAGGACCGGGGTTTCCTACGAGCAGTACTTC; CDR3 protein: CASRTGVSYEQYF
J gene: TRBJ2-5; V gene: TRBV12-3/TRBV12-4; D gene: -; clone size: -; CDR3 DNA: TGTGCCAGCGCGGGAACCTCAAAAGAGACCCGGTACTTC; CDR3 protein: CASAGTSKETRYF
J gene: TRBJ2-7; V gene: TRBV7-9; D gene: -; clone size: many; CDR3 DNA: TGTGCCAGCAGCGGCCCGGACAGCGACTCCTACGAGCAGTACTTC; CDR3 protein: CASSGPDSDSYEQYF
J gene: TRBJ2-7; V gene: TRBV4-3; D gene: -; clone size: many; CDR3 DNA: TGCGCCAGCAGCCAAGATTACCCTCTGGGGAAGGAGTACTTC; CDR3 protein: CASSQDYPLGKEYF
J gene: TRBJ2-7; V gene: TRBV4-3; D gene: TRBD1; clone size: once; CDR3 DNA: TGCGCCAGCAGGGTAGACAGGGGGCGCCCGTACGAGCAGTACTTC; CDR3 protein: CASRVDRGRPYEQYF
J gene: TRBJ2-3; V gene: TRBV6-2/TRBV6-3; D gene: TRBD1; clone size: many; CDR3 DNA: TGTGCCAGCAGCCTCCGGGACAGATACACAGATACGCAGTATTTT; CDR3 protein: CASSLRDRYTDTQYF
J gene: TRBJ2-3; V gene: TRBV29-1; D gene: -; clone size: many; CDR3 DNA: TGCAGCGGTATATCACAGGGAGATACGCAGTATTTT; CDR3 protein: CSGISQGDTQYF
J gene: TRBJ1-5; V gene: TRBV6-5; D gene: TRBD1; clone size: -; CDR3 DNA: TGTGCCACACGACCGGGACAGGGAATATATAGCAATCAGCCCCAGCATTTT; CDR3 protein: CATRPGQGIYSNQPQHF